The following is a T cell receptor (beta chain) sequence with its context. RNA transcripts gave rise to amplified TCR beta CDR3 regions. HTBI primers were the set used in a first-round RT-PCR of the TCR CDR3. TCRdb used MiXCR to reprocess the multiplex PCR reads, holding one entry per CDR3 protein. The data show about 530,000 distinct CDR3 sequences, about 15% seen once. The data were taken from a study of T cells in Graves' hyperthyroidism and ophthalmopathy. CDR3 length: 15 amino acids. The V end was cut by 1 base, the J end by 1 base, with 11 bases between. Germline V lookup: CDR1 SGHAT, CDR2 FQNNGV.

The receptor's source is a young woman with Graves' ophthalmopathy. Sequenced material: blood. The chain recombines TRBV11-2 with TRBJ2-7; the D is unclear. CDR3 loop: CASSLVTARSYEQYF. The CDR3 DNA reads TGTGCCAGCAGCTTAGTAACAGCGAGGTCCTACGAGCAGTACTTC. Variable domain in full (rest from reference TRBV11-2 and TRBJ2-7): EAGVAQSPRYKIIEKRQSVAFWCNPISGHATLYWYQQILGQGPKLLIQFQNNGVVDDSQLPKDRFSAERLKGVDSTLKIQPAKLEDSAVYLCASSLVTARSYEQYFGPGTRLTVT.